This passage covers 23 T cell receptor beta chains from one sample sequenced in a study of PD-1 blockade in classical Hodgkin lymphoma. Each patient experienced a relapse that followed autologous stem cell transplantation, and brentuximab vedotin exposure varied. Sequenced by immunoSEQ multiplex PCR; TCRdb stores in-frame clones only, minus some. There are about 45,000 clones in the sample; around 76% occur only once, and around 2.8% lies in the top ten. The sample consisted of peripheral blood mononuclear cells (PBMCs), taken before the second cycle of nivolumab. The receptors were sampled from a human donor with classical Hodgkin lymphoma.

This clone was counted once. The gene calls are TRBV10-3 and TRBJ1-2; D ambiguous. From germline, CDR1 is ENHRY and CDR2 SYGVKD. The CDR3 is made up of 13 amino acids. The V end lost 9 bases, the J end lost 2 bases, and 13 bases lay between the germline ends. CDR3 nucleotide sequence: TGTGCCATGAGAGAGGACCTAAACTATGGCTACACCTTC. This gives the protein CAMREDLNYGYTF.

This rearrangement joins TRBV6-6 to TRBJ2-7; 11 nucleotides agree with TRBD1. Germline CDR1 reads MNHNY; CDR2 reads SVGAGI (reference sequence). The CDR3 is made up of 13 amino acids. The trim removed 5 bases at V and 7 bases at J, leaving 4 bases unmatched. DNA for the CDR3: TGTGCCAGCAGTGGACAGGGGGCACGGGAGCAGTACTTC. Its protein product is CASSGQGAREQYF.

The J gene is TRBJ1-2, the V gene TRBV29-1, with D perhaps matching TRBD1 (6 bases). The length of the CDR3 is 12 residues. CDR1 and CDR2 from the germline V gene are SQVTM and ANQGSEA. Trimming stripped 6 bases from V and 7 bases from J, with 15 bases between. In DNA form, the CDR3 reads TGCAGCGTGGTAAGGGGGGCTGTTGGCTACACCTTC. Translating it yields CSVVRGAVGYTF.

In this sample, this clone turned up a few times. This rearrangement joins TRBV29-1 to TRBJ2-2, with TRBD1 matching over 9 bases. The germline V gene encodes CDR1 SQVTM and CDR2 ANQGSEA. Unmatched junction bases numbered 6, after V lost 0 bases and J lost 4 bases. CDR3 length: 16 residues. DNA for the CDR3: TGCAGCGTTGAAGACCAGACAGGGGGTGGCACCGGGGAGCTGTTTTTT. It encodes CSVEDQTGGGTGELFF.

The chain recombines TRBV6-5 with TRBJ1-2, with D possibly TRBD1 on 5 matching bases. The CDR3 length is 14 residues. The germline gives CDR1 MNHEY, CDR2 SVGAGI. Trimming shortened V by 5 bases and J by 0 bases, and 10 bases separated the two germline ends. CDR3 residues: CASSPRDANYGYTF. The DNA for the CDR3 is TGTGCCAGCAGTCCCCGGGACGCTAACTATGGCTACACCTTC.

The gene calls are TRBV6-5 and TRBJ2-1, with D maybe TRBD2 (6 bases). Trimming stripped 3 bases from V and 10 bases from J, with 13 bases between. Per germline, CDR1 MNHEY and CDR2 SVGAGI. There are 13 residues in the CDR3. The CDR3: CASSYYGGGEQFF. The DNA of the CDR3 is TGTGCCAGCAGTTATTACGGGGGAGGAGAGCAGTTCTTC.

The genes are TRBV6-4 and TRBJ2-3; 12 bases map to TRBD2. V lost 5 bases, J lost 4 bases, and 1 base stayed unmatched. The CDR3 is 14 amino acids. CDR1 is MRHNA, CDR2 SNTAGT, per germline. CDR3 sequence (DNA): TGTGCCAGCAGTCTAGCGGGGGGGCCAGATACGCAGTATTTT. This encodes CASSLAGGPDTQYF.

V gene TRBV27 combines with J gene TRBJ1-2; no definite D call. V was pared by 8 bases and J by 2 bases, with 12 bases between. Germline V gives CDR1 MNHEY, CDR2 SMNVEV (reference sequence). The CDR3 is made up of 13 amino acids. The CDR3 here is CASGQTGNYGYTF. The CDR3 DNA follows: TGTGCCAGCGGCCAGACTGGGAACTATGGCTACACCTTC.

This clone is labeled as medium-sized. The CDR3 sequence is CASSLKGQGTEAFF. The CDR3 DNA reads as TGTGCCAGCAGCCTGAAGGGTCAAGGCACTGAAGCTTTCTTT. This chain links TRBV9 with TRBJ1-1; D call uncertain. Germline-derived CDR1 and CDR2 are SGDLS and YYNGEE. Trimming removed 4 bases from V and 4 bases from J, with 14 bases in between. CDR3 length: 14 amino acids.

This clone was detected ten times or more. The rearrangement links TRBV19 to TRBJ1-1; the match to TRBD1 covers 7 bases. There are 14 residues in the CDR3. V dropped 6 bases and J dropped 1; count of bases not matched to a gene: 5. From germline, CDR1 is LNHDA and CDR2 SQIVND (reference sequence). The CDR3 DNA sequence: TGTGCCAGTAGCTTACAGGGGTGGAACACTGAAGCTTTCTTT. Protein: CASSLQGWNTEAFF. The whole variable domain, filled in from reference TRBV19 and TRBJ1-1, reads DGGITQSPKYLFRKEGQNVTLSCEQNLNHDAMYWYRQDPGQGLRLIYYSQIVNDFQKGDIAEGYSVSREKKESFPLTVTSAQKNPTAFYLCASSLQGWNTEAFFGQGTRLTVV.

This sequence joins TRBV30 and TRBJ2-7, with D possibly called TRBD1 or TRBD2 (5 bases each). Trimming cost V 0 bases and J 7 bases, with 13 bases left between them. CDR3 length: 13 residues. The germline gives CDR1 GTSNPN, CDR2 SVGIG (reference sequence). CDR3 in amino acids: CAWSVLLWGEQYF. CDR3 coding DNA: TGTGCCTGGAGTGTACTACTCTGGGGGGAGCAGTACTTC.

This chain uses TRBV5-1 with TRBJ2-1; 15 bases fit TRBD2. The trim removed 2 bases at V and 8 bases at J, leaving 11 bases unmatched. This CDR3 is 18 amino acids long. Germline V lookup: CDR1 SGHRS, CDR2 YFSETQ. CDR3 in DNA: TGCGCCAGCAGCTTCTCTTCGGGACTAGCGGGAGGCTTCGATGAGCAGTTCTTC. Amino acids: CASSFSSGLAGGFDEQFF. Combining the CDR3 with reference TRBV5-1 and TRBJ2-1 gives the whole variable domain KAGVTQTPRYLIKTRGQQVTLSCSPISGHRSVSWYQQTPGQGLQFLFEYFSETQRNKGNFPGRFSGRQFSNSRSEMNVSTLELGDSALYLCASSFSSGLAGGFDEQFFGPGTRLTVL.

The chain links TRBV5-1 to TRBJ2-7; TRBD1 matches at 11 bases. The CDR3 contains 19 residues. Germline loops: CDR1 SGHRS, CDR2 YFSETQ. V lost 5 bases and J lost 5; bases outside the gene matches: 21. CDR3 nucleotides: TGCGCCAGCAGTCCCCGGTGGAGGACAGGGGGCTCCGAATTCCACGAGCAGTACTTC. Translated, it gives CASSPRWRTGGSEFHEQYF.

Here the CDR3 DNA reads TGTGCCAGCAGCCCATTACGCGGGGACTCCTACGAGCAGTACTTC. Residues: CASSPLRGDSYEQYF. The chain has TRBV14 and TRBJ2-7, with D maybe TRBD2 (6 bases). The CDR3 is 15 residues long. V shed 4 bases and J shed 0 bases, with 13 bases lying between them. Germline-derived CDR1 and CDR2 are SGHDN and FVKESK.

In its sample, this clone was seen a few times. The J gene is TRBJ2-1, the V gene TRBV4-3; D is unclear. CDR3 length equals 13 residues. Germline-derived CDR1 and CDR2 are LGHNA and YSLEER. The germline V and J ends were trimmed by 4 bases and 5 bases, with 9 bases remaining between them. DNA for the CDR3: TGCGCCAGCAGCCTAAGTGCAAACAATGAGCAGTTCTTC. Translation: CASSLSANNEQFF.

The V call is TRBV28, the J call TRBJ1-5; D is perhaps TRBD1 (6 bases). This CDR3 has 20 residues. V lost 4 bases, J lost 0 bases, and 25 bases lay in between. CDR1 and CDR2 from the germline V gene are MDHEN and SYDVKM. The DNA of the CDR3 is TGTGCCAGCAGTTCCCACTCATTTGGTCCCAGGGGCCATAGCAATCAGCCCCAGCATTTT. It codes for CASSSHSFGPRGHSNQPQHF.

This clone was found a few times. The V call is TRBV25-1, the J call TRBJ2-5; D gene uncertain. Germline values: CDR1 MGHDK, CDR2 SYGVNS. Between the trimmed V and J ends, which lost 4 bases and 9 bases, there was a span of 12 bases. The CDR3 totals 12 residues. The CDR3 region is CASSGDSWAQYF. The DNA of the CDR3 is TGTGCCAGCAGTGGGGATTCATGGGCCCAGTACTTC.

The chain links TRBV9 to TRBJ2-2; D unresolved. The CDR3 contains 15 residues. Trimming cost V 4 bases and J 4 bases, with 14 bases left between them. CDR1 and CDR2 from the germline V gene are SGDLS and YYNGEE. The CDR3 DNA follows: TGTGCCAGCAGCCCCACGGTATTGGGCACCGGGGAGCTGTTTTTT. The encoded protein is CASSPTVLGTGELFF.

V is TRBV28 and J is TRBJ2-7; D not certain. V dropped 7 bases and J dropped 0 bases, with 13 bases sitting between them. Germline CDR1 and CDR2: MDHEN and SYDVKM. The CDR3 length is 14 residues. The CDR3 sequence is CASTVPGTSYEQYF. CDR3 DNA sequence: TGTGCCAGCACGGTGCCGGGCACCTCCTACGAGCAGTACTTC.

Concerning this clone: Other DNA variants within this sample encode the same CDR3. The chain employs TRBV7-8 and TRBJ1-2; D unclear. Germline V gene sequence: CDR1 SGHVS, CDR2 FQNEAQ. With 1 base removed from V and 2 bases from J, the gap between germline ends came to 5 bases. The CDR3 runs 13 residues. The CDR3 region has the DNA TGTGCCAGCAGCTTAGACGGGAACTATGGCTACACCTTC. This codes for CASSLDGNYGYTF.

The genes are TRBV5-1 and TRBJ1-2; D is uncertain. The CDR3 length is 13 residues. Germline CDR1 reads SGHRS; CDR2 reads YFSETQ. Trimming took 1 base from V and 2 from J, leaving 6 bases between them. CDR3 nucleotides: TGCGCCAGCAGCTTGACAGCCAACTATGGCTACACCTTC. Translation gives CASSLTANYGYTF.

CDR3 in amino acids: CASSLDGYSYEQYF. The CDR3 region has the DNA TGTGCCAGCAGCTTGGACGGGTACTCCTACGAGCAGTACTTC. The genes are TRBV5-6 and TRBJ2-7; D ambiguous. From germline, CDR1 is SGHDT and CDR2 YYEEEE. The CDR3 has 14 residues. V lost 0 bases and J 0 bases, leaving 7 bases between the germline ends.

This chain connects TRBV27 to TRBJ2-1; 12 bases map to TRBD1. CDR3 length: 16 residues. Germline V lookup: CDR1 MNHEY, CDR2 SMNVEV (reference sequence). The ends lost 1 base at V and 6 bases at J; junction bases unmatched: 4. The CDR3 reads CASSLFGTGGINEQFF. Written as DNA, the CDR3 is TGTGCCAGCAGTTTATTCGGGACAGGGGGCATCAATGAGCAGTTCTTC.